The rows below give T cell receptor beta chains drawn from one sample of a study of blood T cell repertoires in COVID-19. TCRdb keeps only in-frame clones here, not all; method: immunoSEQ multiplex PCR. The sample comprises about 380,000 clones, 88% of which are singletons, and 1.2% rests with the top ten. Sequenced: PBMCs or T cells enriched from blood (not recorded which). These receptors originate from a woman aged 18-30 years who had recovered from COVID-19. The CDR3 runs from the conserved cysteine through the conserved F or W. The D gene is left open where the match is weak.

-	14	TRBV7-9	TRBJ2-7	TGTGCCAGCAGCTTAGATACATTCGACTACGAGCAGTACTTC	CASSLDTFDYEQYF
TRBD1	13	TRBV5-6	TRBJ2-5	TGTGCCAGCAGCTTGACAGGGGGAGAGACCCAGTACTTC	CASSLTGGETQYF
-	13	TRBV12-3/TRBV12-4	TRBJ1-1	TGTGCCAGCCTCGGACAGATGAACACTGAAGCTTTCTTT	CASLGQMNTEAFF
-	15	TRBV4-1	TRBJ1-4	TGCGCCAGCAGCTCCCGGACACAAACTAATGAAAAACTGTTTTTT	CASSSRTQTNEKLFF
-	14	TRBV5-4	TRBJ2-7	TGTGCCAGCAGCTTTGACAGTTACTCCTACGAGCAGTACTTC	CASSFDSYSYEQYF
TRBD1	14	TRBV6-5	TRBJ2-7	TGTGCCAGCTCCTATTGGACAGGTGGCGACGAGCAGTACTTC	CASSYWTGGDEQYF
TRBD1	15	TRBV6-2/TRBV6-3	TRBJ1-1	TGTGCCAGCAGTTACCTCGGGACAGGGAGCACTGAAGCTTTCTTT	CASSYLGTGSTEAFF
TRBD2	14	TRBV3-1/TRBV3-2	TRBJ2-1	TGTGCCAGCAGAAAGGGACTAGCGGCCAAGCAGCAGTTCTTC	CASRKGLAAKQQFF
-	13	TRBV27	TRBJ2-2	TGTGCCAGCAGTCCTTTGAACACCGGGGAGCTGTTTTTT	CASSPLNTGELFF
-	16	TRBV7-3	TRBJ2-1	TGTGCCAGCAGCTTAGTGGGGGGGCCTCCCCGCAATGAGCAGTTCTTC	CASSLVGGPPRNEQFF
-	15	TRBV10-2	TRBJ2-3	TGCGCCAGCGATTCCGATTCGGAGGGAACAGATACGCAGTATTTT	CASDSDSEGTDTQYF
-	16	TRBV6-1	TRBJ1-1	TGTGCCAGCAGTGAAAGTGTACAGGGTCTGGACACTGAAGCTTTCTTT	CASSESVQGLDTEAFF
TRBD2	18	TRBV24-1	TRBJ2-3	TGTGCCACCAGTGATTCGCGGACTAGCGGGGATCGAGTGGATACGCAGTATTTT	CATSDSRTSGDRVDTQYF
-	17	TRBV11-3	TRBJ2-5	TGTGCCAGCAGCTTAGGACGCGCCCTGGGCGGGGGCGAGACCCAGTACTTC	CASSLGRALGGGETQYF
TRBD1	17	TRBV5-3	TRBJ1-5	TGTGCCAGCTCCCTGAGGGGGGAAGGACAGGGGAATCAGCCCCAGCATTTT	CASSLRGEGQGNQPQHF
-	10	TRBV2	TRBJ1-6	TGTGCCACCCGTGGGGGCCCCCTCCACTTT	CATRGGPLHF
-	12	TRBV4-1	TRBJ1-1	TGCGCCAGCAGCCAAATCTCCGGTGAAGCTTTCTTT	CASSQISGEAFF
-	15	TRBV5-1	TRBJ2-5	TGCGCCAGCAGCGGGCTAGCGAGCTCAAGTGAGACCCAGTACTTC	CASSGLASSSETQYF
-	14	TRBV6-4	TRBJ2-2	TGTGCCAGCAGTGCTCAGATGAACACCGGGGAGCTGTTTTTT	CASSAQMNTGELFF
TRBD1	14	TRBV29-1	TRBJ2-7	TGCAGCGTCTACGGGACAGGGGTCTCCTACGAGCAGTACTTC	CSVYGTGVSYEQYF
-	15	TRBV30	TRBJ1-4	TGTGCCCTTACAGGACAGCTAGCAACTAATGAAAAACTGTTTTTT	CALTGQLATNEKLFF
TRBD2	15	TRBV18	TRBJ2-7	TGTGCCAGCTCACCGCTACTAGCGGGGGCCTCCGAGCAGTACTTC	CASSPLLAGASEQYF
TRBD2	18	TRBV7-3	TRBJ2-3	TGTGCCAGCAGCTTAATAGGATGGACTAGCGGGTATACAAATACGCAGTATTTT	CASSLIGWTSGYTNTQYF
-	13	TRBV3-1/TRBV3-2	TRBJ1-1	TGTGCCAGCAGCCAAGAACAGATATCAAAAGCTTTCTTT	CASSQEQISKAFF
TRBD1	18	TRBV5-1	TRBJ1-6	TGCGCCAGCAGTTCCTCGGGGGACAGGCGATTTCAGAATTCACCCCTCCACTTT	CASSSSGDRRFQNSPLHF
-	15	TRBV11-2	TRBJ2-5	TGTGCCAGCACGGAGCACACCGGGACTCTAGAGACCCAGTACTTC	CASTEHTGTLETQYF
TRBD1	18	TRBV19	TRBJ1-5	TGTGCCAGTAGTATAGATAACCCCGGGACAGGGGTGATTCAGCCCCAGCATTTT	CASSIDNPGTGVIQPQHF
-	15	TRBV5-1	TRBJ1-2	TGCGCCAGCAGCGACCCACGAGGGGGTTCCTATGGCTACACCTTC	CASSDPRGGSYGYTF
TRBD1	15	TRBV7-6	TRBJ1-3	TGTGCCAGCAGCTTCGGACAGGGGGGAGGAAACACCATATATTTT	CASSFGQGGGNTIYF
TRBD2	15	TRBV19	TRBJ2-3	TGTGCCAGTAGTATAAAGCGGGGGGGCACAGATACGCAGTATTTT	CASSIKRGGTDTQYF
TRBD2	13	TRBV30	TRBJ2-7	TGTGCCTGGACGCACGGGGGGGCCCACGAGCAGTACTTC	CAWTHGGAHEQYF
TRBD2	13	TRBV4-1	TRBJ2-2	TGCGCCAGCAGCTTCGGGAGGGCCGGGGAGCTGTTTTTT	CASSFGRAGELFF
TRBD1	11	TRBV20-1	TRBJ1-2	TGCAGTGCTAGACTACAGGGGGTAGTCACCTTC	CSARLQGVVTF
TRBD2	14	TRBV28	TRBJ2-1	TGTGCCAGCAGTCCCTCGGCGGGGGACAATGAGCAGTTCTTC	CASSPSAGDNEQFF
TRBD2	17	TRBV9	TRBJ2-2	TGTGCCAGCAGCGTAGGCGTTAGCGGGGGATTCACCGGGGAGCTGTTTTTT	CASSVGVSGGFTGELFF
-	12	TRBV24-1	TRBJ1-2	TGTGCCACCAGTGATTTGGCGCGCGGCTACACCTTC	CATSDLARGYTF
-	17	TRBV11-2	TRBJ2-5	TGTGCCAGCAGCTCCGTCACCCTAGCTGAGGAACAAGAGACCCAGTACTTC	CASSSVTLAEEQETQYF
-	16	TRBV4-1	TRBJ1-2	TGCGCCAGCAGCCAAGTGCGTCGGGGTCCTAACTATGGCTACACCTTC	CASSQVRRGPNYGYTF
TRBD1	14	TRBV7-6	TRBJ2-5	TGTGCCAGCAGCTTAGCCACAGGGGGAGAGACCCAGTACTTC	CASSLATGGETQYF
TRBD1	16	TRBV15	TRBJ1-1	TGTGCCACCAGCAGAGACCTCGGGACAGGGGACACTGAAGCTTTCTTT	CATSRDLGTGDTEAFF
TRBD1	13	TRBV7-3	TRBJ1-2	TGTGCCAGCAGCTCCGGGACAGGGAAGGGCTACACCTTC	CASSSGTGKGYTF
TRBD2	16	TRBV7-2	TRBJ2-5	TGTGCCAGCAGCTTAGCACTAGCGGTACAAGAGTTGACCCAGTACTTC	CASSLALAVQELTQYF
-	14	TRBV6-5	TRBJ1-2	TGTGCCAGCAGTCCCCGTGAGGGCGGATATGGCTACACCTTC	CASSPREGGYGYTF
-	16	TRBV5-6	TRBJ2-3	TGTGCCAGCAGCAGGCGGGGTGCAGGACGCACAGATACGCAGTATTTT	CASSRRGAGRTDTQYF